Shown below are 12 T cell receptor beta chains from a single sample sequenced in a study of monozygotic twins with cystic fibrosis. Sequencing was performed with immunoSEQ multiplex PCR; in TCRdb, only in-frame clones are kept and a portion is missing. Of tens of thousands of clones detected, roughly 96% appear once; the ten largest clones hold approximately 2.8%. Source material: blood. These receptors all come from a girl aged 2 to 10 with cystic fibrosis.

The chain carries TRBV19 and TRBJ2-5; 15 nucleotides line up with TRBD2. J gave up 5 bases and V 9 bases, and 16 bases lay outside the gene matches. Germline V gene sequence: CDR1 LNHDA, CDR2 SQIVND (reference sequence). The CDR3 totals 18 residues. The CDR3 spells CASNSGLAGGGGGETQYF. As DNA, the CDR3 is TGTGCCAGCAACTCGGGACTAGCGGGAGGAGGAGGGGGGGAGACCCAGTACTTC.

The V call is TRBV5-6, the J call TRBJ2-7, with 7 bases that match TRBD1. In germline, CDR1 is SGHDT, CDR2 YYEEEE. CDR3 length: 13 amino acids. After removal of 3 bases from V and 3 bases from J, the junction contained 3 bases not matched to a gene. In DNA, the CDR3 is TGTGCCAGCAGCTCGGGACAGATCTACGAGCAGTACTTC. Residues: CASSSGQIYEQYF.

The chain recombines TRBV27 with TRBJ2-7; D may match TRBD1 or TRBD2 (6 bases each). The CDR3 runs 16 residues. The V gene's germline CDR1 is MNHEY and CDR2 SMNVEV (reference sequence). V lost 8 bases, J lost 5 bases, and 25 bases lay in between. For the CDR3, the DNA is TGTGCCAGCCGGCAGGCCGGGGGCCTCAATCCTCACGAGCAGTACTTC. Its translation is CASRQAGGLNPHEQYF.

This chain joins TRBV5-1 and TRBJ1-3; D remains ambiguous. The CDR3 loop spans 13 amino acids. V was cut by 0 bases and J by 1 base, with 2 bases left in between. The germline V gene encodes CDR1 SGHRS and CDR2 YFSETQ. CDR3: CASSLDSGNTIYF. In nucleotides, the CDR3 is TGCGCCAGCAGCTTGGATTCTGGAAACACCATATATTTT.

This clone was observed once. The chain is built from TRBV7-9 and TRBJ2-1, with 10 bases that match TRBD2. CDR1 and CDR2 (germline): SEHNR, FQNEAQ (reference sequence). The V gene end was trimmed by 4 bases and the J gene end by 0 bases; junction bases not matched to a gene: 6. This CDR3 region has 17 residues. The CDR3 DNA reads TGTGCCAGCAGCTACAGCGGGGGGGGACCCTCCTACAATGAGCAGTTCTTC. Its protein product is CASSYSGGGPSYNEQFF.

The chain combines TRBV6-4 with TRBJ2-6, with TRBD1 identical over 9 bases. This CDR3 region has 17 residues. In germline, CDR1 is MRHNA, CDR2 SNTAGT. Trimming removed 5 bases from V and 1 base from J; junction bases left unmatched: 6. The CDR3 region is CASSRQGGSSGANVLTF. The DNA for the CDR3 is TGTGCCAGCAGTCGACAGGGGGGTTCTTCTGGGGCCAACGTCCTGACTTTC.

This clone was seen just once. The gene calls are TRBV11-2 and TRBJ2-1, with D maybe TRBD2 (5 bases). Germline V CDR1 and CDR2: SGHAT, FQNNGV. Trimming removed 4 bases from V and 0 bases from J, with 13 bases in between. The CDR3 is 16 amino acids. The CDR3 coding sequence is TGTGCCAGCAGCTCCCCCCGGGGTTCCTCCTACAATGAGCAGTTCTTC. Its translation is CASSSPRGSSYNEQFF.

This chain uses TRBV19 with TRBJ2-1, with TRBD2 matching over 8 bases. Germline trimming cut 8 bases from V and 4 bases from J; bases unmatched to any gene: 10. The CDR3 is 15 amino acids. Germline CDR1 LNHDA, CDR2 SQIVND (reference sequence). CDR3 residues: CASGLGGTSYNEQFF. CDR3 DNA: TGTGCCAGTGGGTTGGGCGGGACTAGTTACAATGAGCAGTTCTTC.

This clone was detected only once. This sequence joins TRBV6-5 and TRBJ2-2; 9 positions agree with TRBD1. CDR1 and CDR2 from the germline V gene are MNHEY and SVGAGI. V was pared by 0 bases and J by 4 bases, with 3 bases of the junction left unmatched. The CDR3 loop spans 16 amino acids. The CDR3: CASSYSTGGRTGELFF. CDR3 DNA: TGTGCCAGCAGTTACTCGACAGGGGGACGCACCGGGGAGCTGTTTTTT.

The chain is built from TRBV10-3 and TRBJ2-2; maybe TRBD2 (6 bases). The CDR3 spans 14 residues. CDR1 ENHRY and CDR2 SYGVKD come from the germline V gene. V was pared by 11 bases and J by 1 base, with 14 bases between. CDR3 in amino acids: CASRDSWNTGELFF. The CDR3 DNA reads TGTGCCTCCCGGGACTCGTGGAACACCGGGGAGCTGTTTTTT.

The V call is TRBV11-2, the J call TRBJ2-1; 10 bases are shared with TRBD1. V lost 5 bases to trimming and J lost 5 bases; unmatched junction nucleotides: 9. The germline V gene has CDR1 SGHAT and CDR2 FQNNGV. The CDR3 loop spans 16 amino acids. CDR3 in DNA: TGTGCCAGCAGCCCGAGTGGGGACAGGGGCAACAATGAGCAGTTCTTC. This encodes CASSPSGDRGNNEQFF.

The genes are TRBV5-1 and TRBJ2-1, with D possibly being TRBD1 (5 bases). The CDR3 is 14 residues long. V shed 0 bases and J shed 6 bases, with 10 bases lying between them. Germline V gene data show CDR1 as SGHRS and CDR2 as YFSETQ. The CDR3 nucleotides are TGCGCCAGCAGCTTGGAGCCAGGGCTCAATGAGCAGTTCTTC. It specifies CASSLEPGLNEQFF.